This T cell receptor beta chain came from a study of blood T cells in healthy people across ages (dated by TCRdb to 2013 to 2016). Regarding the research as a whole: In model experiments, roughly one uniquely barcoded TCR beta cDNA molecule per two T cells was captured by template switching. Donors were grouped into four age groups: young (average approximately 15 years), middle-aged (under 40), aged (around 62) and long-lived (about 89). To avoid experimental bias, donors of different ages were spread randomly across the sequencing lanes. The study measured age-related changes in TCR beta repertoire diversity using deep sequencing normalized with unique cDNA molecular identifiers. For two donors (one aged 18 to 30 and one aged 80 or older), the study analyzed two additional independent replicas of 1 million unique cDNA reads from the same blood draw. What the research found in general, with its limitations: Bulk unsorted PBMC profiling prevented conclusive comparison of naive and antigen-experienced compartments. Observed TCR beta diversity correlated strongly with the percentage of naive T cells measured by flow cytometry. Total diversity estimates from one million sequenced T cells were considered lower bounds and underestimates. As age increased, observed TCR beta diversity per million T cells dropped in a roughly linear way, and a significant reduction was already evident by age roughly 36. Because donor CMV infection status was unknown, age-related changes in expanded clonotypes were potentially confounded. The long-lived group showed more naive CD4+ T cells, fewer expanded clones and increased TCR diversity than the aged group, suggesting age selection.

This clonotype appeared a single time. Its antigen is still unknown. Sequence at one end of the junction differs from germline and may be a read error. From cysteine to phenylalanine, the CDR3 is 15 amino acids long. Of the read, only the CDR3 DNA is kept; its 45 bases are in frame from base 1. The germline V gene gives CDR1 as SGHAT and CDR2 as FQNNGV. Libraries were made using 5' RACE. The sequencing machine was an Illumina HiSeq 2500. A second PCR of roughly 7 to 11 cycles was run with a J-beta primer mix and a sample-barcoded 5' primer. A template-switch 5' adaptor carrying 12 random nucleotides introduced a unique molecular identifier onto each TCR beta cDNA molecule. Each sample yielded at least 2.5 million CDR3-containing paired-end reads. All of the RNA was converted into first-strand cDNA using the Mint cDNA synthesis kit, with a TRBC-specific oligonucleotide serving as the primer. Following uracil-DNA glycosylase treatment, a first 18-cycle PCR with universal primers M1SS and BC2_uni_R was performed on all cDNA. Per the original workflow: For normalization, 1 million high-quality reads were randomly selected from each sample, with every read carrying a distinct molecular identifier. Instead of being binned into consensus sequences, reads with shared molecular identifiers were discarded. MiTCR, set to a Q25 quality threshold and the strictest error-elimination algorithm, was used for CDR3 identification, clonotype clustering and error correction. A nonparametric unseen species model with Euler transformation was used to estimate a lower bound on total TCR beta diversity. TCRdb trimmed the raw reads at Q25, called clones with MiXCR and kept productive beta chains. Rows are unified per CDR3 protein, each entry keeping the most common DNA and genes. The V and J calls shown here were made by TCRdb, not taken from the authors' results. Within this sample are about 1,500,000 distinct CDR3 sequences, with 40% to 50% of them counted one time only. The ten largest make up approximately 7.9% of the sample.

The donors were 40 or so Caucasian individuals from Russia, aged 6 to 90 years, who were systemically healthy. Ten milliliters of peripheral blood were drawn from each donor into EDTA-treated Vacutainer tubes. Ficoll-Paque density-gradient centrifugation was used to isolate PBMCs, with at least 7 million obtained per sample. Trizol reagent was used to extract total RNA from PBMCs, with at least 6 micrograms per sample. For every donor, flow cytometry on a PBMC aliquot measured the percentage of naive CD45RAhigh/CD27high T cells. The receptor comes from a woman between 18 and 30 years old in good health. The sequence joins TRBV11-2 to TRBJ2-1; a stretch of 13 junction bases matches TRBD2. The sample taken for sequencing was blood. The CDR3 amino acid sequence is: CASSLGLAGVNGQFF. The DNA reads TGTGCCAGCAGCCTCGGACTAGCGGGAGTCAATGGGCAGTTCTTC.